The 13 T cell receptor beta chains presented below share a single source sample, sequenced in a study of shared clonotypes between healthy human individuals. Using immunoSEQ multiplex PCR, the repertoire was profiled, and TCRdb retains in-frame clones only, with some absent. In the table there are about a million clones, roughly 80% of which are singletons. Sequenced sample: memory CD4+ T cells from PBMCs. The subset is: CD45RA-negative fraction. The source of these receptors is a man younger than 35 in good health. Some clones in this sample may be carry-over from other donors' samples.

This rearrangement joins TRBV6-6 to TRBJ1-5; a possible D gene is TRBD1 (5 bases). This CDR3 is 14 amino acids long. V lost 6 bases and J 2 bases, leaving 11 bases between the germline ends. CDR1 and CDR2 (germline): MNHNY, SVGAGI (reference sequence). CDR3 bases: TGTGCCAGCAGGCGGGGGGATGGCAATCAGCCCCAGCATTTT. Translated: CASRRGDGNQPQHF.

This clone was observed once. V and J are TRBV18 and TRBJ2-1; D might be TRBD1 (6 bases). Trimming stripped 3 bases from V and 7 bases from J, with 13 bases between. The V gene's germline CDR1 is KGHSH and CDR2 LQKENI. The CDR3 covers 14 residues. For the CDR3, the DNA is TGTGCCAGCTCACCCCAAGGACAGACTAATGAGCAGTTCTTC. Protein sequence: CASSPQGQTNEQFF. The complete variable domain, with remaining parts taken from reference TRBV18 and TRBJ2-1, reads NAGVMQNPRHLVRRRGQEARLRCSPMKGHSHVYWYRQLPEEGLKFMVYLQKENIIDESGMPKERFSAEFPKEGPSILRIQQVVRGDSAAYFCASSPQGQTNEQFFGPGTRLTVL.

This clone was recorded a few times. This may be a read error: a much more frequent sequence differs by one nucleotide. This chain connects TRBV4-2 to TRBJ1-1; D gene unclear. CDR3 length equals 12 residues. The germline V and J ends were trimmed by 4 bases and 1 base, with 4 bases remaining between them. Germline V gene sequence: CDR1 LGHNA, CDR2 YNFKEQ. CDR3 in DNA: TGTGCCAGCAGCCGACCGAACACTGAAGCTTTCTTT. Its protein product is CASSRPNTEAFF.

This clone was detected once. The gene calls are TRBV6-6 and TRBJ1-1; D unresolved. This CDR3 comprises 14 residues. V shed 5 bases and J shed 5 bases, with 15 bases lying between them. CDR1 is MNHNY, CDR2 SVGAGI, per germline (reference sequence). CDR3 region: CASSANRGITEAFF. In DNA form, the CDR3 reads TGTGCCAGCAGTGCCAATCGGGGAATAACTGAAGCTTTCTTT.

This clone was found a few times. The chain employs TRBV7-9 and TRBJ2-5; perhaps D is TRBD1 or TRBD2 (7 bases each). V was pared by 5 bases and J by 4 bases, with 20 bases between. Germline V gene data show CDR1 as SEHNR and CDR2 as FQNEAQ (reference sequence). CDR3 length equals 16 residues. CDR3 in DNA: TGTGCCAGCAGCCAGGGGGGAGCTAGCGGAGCAGAGACCCAGTACTTC. Its translation: CASSQGGASGAETQYF.

This clone has only a few counts. Within the sample, other DNA sequences also encode this same CDR3. The chain combines TRBV19 with TRBJ1-5; 7 positions match TRBD1. Unmatched junction bases numbered 11, after V lost 3 bases and J lost 6 bases. This CDR3 has 16 residues. Germline CDR1 and CDR2: LNHDA and SQIVND (reference sequence). CDR3 sequence (DNA): TGTGCCAGTAGTATTCTCGGACAGGTTCTGAGTCAGCCCCAGCATTTT. This sequence encodes CASSILGQVLSQPQHF.

This chain links TRBV27 with TRBJ2-2, with a tentative D call TRBD2 (6 bases). Trimming left V 4 bases short and J 6 bases short, with 12 bases between. Germline V gene data show CDR1 as MNHEY and CDR2 as SMNVEV (reference sequence). The CDR3 length is 14 residues. CDR3 amino acids: CASSSRGLAGELFF. CDR3 sequence (DNA): TGTGCCAGCAGTTCGCGGGGCCTGGCCGGGGAGCTGTTTTTT.

This rearrangement joins TRBV7-9 to TRBJ2-3, with TRBD2 matching over 7 bases. This CDR3 contains 11 residues. The ends lost 5 bases at V and 13 bases at J; junction bases unmatched: 6. Germline CDR1 and CDR2: SEHNR and FQNEAQ (reference sequence). CDR3 nucleotide sequence: TGTGCCAGCAGCGTTAGCGGGCAGGAGTATTTT. This gives the protein CASSVSGQEYF.

DNA for the CDR3: TGTGCCAGCAGCGTAGCTTCTAGGCCCCGGGACTACAATGAGCAGTTCTTC. Its translation: CASSVASRPRDYNEQFF. The chain joins TRBV9 to TRBJ2-1, with D possibly being TRBD2 (5 bases). This CDR3 contains 17 residues. V was shortened by 0 bases and J by 3 bases, with 16 bases between the two germline ends. Germline CDR1 and CDR2: SGDLS and YYNGEE.

A word on this clone: It is likely a read error, because the conserved phenylalanine at the end of the CDR3 is missing. Because the CDR3's place on the DNA is in doubt, the DNA is left out and the CDR3 is given as listed by TCRdb. The chain combines TRBV4-2 with TRBJ2-7; the DNA was not compared with TRBD1, the D call given in the table. Counting both end residues, the CDR3 totals 13 amino acids. Germline CDR1 is LGHNA and CDR2 is YNFKEQ. CDR3 protein: CASSPGTRQARSH.

Turning to this clone: One end of the junction fails to match germline, which may point to a read error. V gene TRBV27 combines with J gene TRBJ2-5; 13 bases line up with TRBD2. The length of the CDR3 is 16 residues. The V gene's germline CDR1 is MNHEY and CDR2 SMNVEV (reference sequence). CDR3 sequence reads: CASSRRLAGGQGTQYF. The CDR3 DNA reads TGTGCCAGCAGTCGGCGACTAGCGGGAGGCCAAGGGACCCAGTACTTC.

This clone was seen only once. CDR3 residues: CASSHQTLYGVPEQFF. For the CDR3, the DNA is TGTGCCAGCAGCCACCAAACCCTCTATGGCGTTCCTGAGCAGTTCTTC. V gene TRBV7-9 combines with J gene TRBJ2-1; D ambiguous. CDR3 length: 16 residues. The V gene lost 5 bases and the J gene lost 9 bases, with 23 bases spanning the gap. The germline V gene has CDR1 SEHNR and CDR2 FQNEAQ (reference sequence).

Regarding this clone: Other nucleotide sequences in the sample specify the same CDR3. The J gene is TRBJ2-3, the V gene TRBV7-2; 10 bases are shared with TRBD2. CDR1 and CDR2 from the germline V gene are SGHTA and FQGNSA. This CDR3 comprises 17 residues. J gave up 1 base and V 1 base, and 5 bases lay outside the gene matches. CDR3 coding DNA: TGTGCCAGCAGCTTAGGCTTAGGGACTAGCGGCACAGATACGCAGTATTTT. Its protein product is CASSLGLGTSGTDTQYF.